This T cell receptor (beta chain) was captured by sequencing in a study of T-cell reconstitution after alpha-beta-depleted transplantation in children. Study-wide findings and caveats: The study reportedly traced alpha-beta T cells about two months after transplant to several hundred expanded graft clones. Some patients' high day-60 TCRbeta diversity was traced to surviving recipient T cells and thymic progenitors. Newly produced T cells mostly accounted for T-cell counts and diversity one year post-transplant.

V lost 2 bases and J 5 bases, leaving 15 bases between the germline ends. The CDR3 spans 15 residues. Germline-derived CDR1 and CDR2 are MNHEY and SVGAGI. In regard to this clonotype: Its antigen remains unidentified.

TCRbeta library preparation incorporated unique molecular identifiers. TCRdb used MiXCR to reprocess the PCR reads, holding one entry per CDR3 protein. Among a few hundred thousand distinct CDR3 sequences listed, about 45% were seen once. The chain employs TRBV6-5 and TRBJ2-5; D is perhaps TRBD1 (5 bases). The material sequenced was PBMCs, taken before TCRalphabeta/CD19-depleted stem cell transplant. This clonotype was obtained from a girl aged 2 to 9 with aplastic anemia, due to receive a stem cell transplant. This CDR3 reads CASSYGHFEGETQYF. CDR3 in DNA: TGTGCCAGCAGTTACGGACATTTCGAAGGGGAGACCCAGTACTTC.